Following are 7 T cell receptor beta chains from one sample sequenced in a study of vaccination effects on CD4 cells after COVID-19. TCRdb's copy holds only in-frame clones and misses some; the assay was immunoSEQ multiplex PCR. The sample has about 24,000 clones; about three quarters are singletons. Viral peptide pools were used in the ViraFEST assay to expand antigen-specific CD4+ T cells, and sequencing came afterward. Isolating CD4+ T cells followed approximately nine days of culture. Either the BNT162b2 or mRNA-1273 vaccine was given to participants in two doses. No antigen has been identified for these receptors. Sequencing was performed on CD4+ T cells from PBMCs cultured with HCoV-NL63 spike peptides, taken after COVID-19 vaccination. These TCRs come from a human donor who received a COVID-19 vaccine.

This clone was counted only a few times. CDR3 nucleotide sequence: TGTGCCAGCAGCGCGGGACAGGGAAACAATCAGCCCCAGCATTTT. Protein sequence: CASSAGQGNNQPQHF. This chain links TRBV6-5 with TRBJ1-5, with TRBD1 matching 9 bases. The CDR3 length is 15 residues. Trimming took 6 bases from V and 3 from J; bases not matched to a gene: 6. CDR1 MNHEY and CDR2 SVGAGI come from the germline V gene.

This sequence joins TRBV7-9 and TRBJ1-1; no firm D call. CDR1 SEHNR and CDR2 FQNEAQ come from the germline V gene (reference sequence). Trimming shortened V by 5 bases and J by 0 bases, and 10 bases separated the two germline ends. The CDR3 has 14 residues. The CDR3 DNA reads TGTGCCAGCAGCGCGGCCCCGGTGAACACTGAAGCTTTCTTT. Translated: CASSAAPVNTEAFF.

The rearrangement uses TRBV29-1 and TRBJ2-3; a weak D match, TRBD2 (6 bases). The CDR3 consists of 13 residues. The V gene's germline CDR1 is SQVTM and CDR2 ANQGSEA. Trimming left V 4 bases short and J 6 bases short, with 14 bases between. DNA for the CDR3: TGCAGCGTTGGGCGGGGCCGAGGGGATACGCAGTATTTT. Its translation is CSVGRGRGDTQYF.

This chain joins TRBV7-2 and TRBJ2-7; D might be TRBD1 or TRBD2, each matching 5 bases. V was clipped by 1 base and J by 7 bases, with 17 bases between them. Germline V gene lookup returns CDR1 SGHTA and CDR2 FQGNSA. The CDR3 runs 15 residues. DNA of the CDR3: TGTGCCAGCAGCTTAGATTCCGGGGCCCGTAGGGAGCAGTACTTC. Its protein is CASSLDSGARREQYF.

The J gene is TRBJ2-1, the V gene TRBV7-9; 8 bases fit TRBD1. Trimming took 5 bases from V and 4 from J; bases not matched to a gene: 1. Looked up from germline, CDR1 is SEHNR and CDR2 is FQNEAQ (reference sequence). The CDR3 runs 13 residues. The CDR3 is CASSGDRYNEQFF. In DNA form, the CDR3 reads TGTGCCAGCAGCGGGGACAGGTACAATGAGCAGTTCTTC.

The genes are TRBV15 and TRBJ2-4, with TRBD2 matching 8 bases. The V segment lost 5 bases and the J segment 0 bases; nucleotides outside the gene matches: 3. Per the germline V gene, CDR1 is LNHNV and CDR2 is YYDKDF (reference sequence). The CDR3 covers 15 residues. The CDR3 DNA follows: TGTGCCACCAGCCACGGGGGGGTAGCCAAAAACATTCAGTACTTC. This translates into CATSHGGVAKNIQYF.

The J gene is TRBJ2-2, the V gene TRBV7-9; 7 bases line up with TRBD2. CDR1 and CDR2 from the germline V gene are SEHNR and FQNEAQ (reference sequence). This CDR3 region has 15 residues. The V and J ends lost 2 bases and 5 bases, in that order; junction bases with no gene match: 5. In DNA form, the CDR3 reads TGTGCCAGCAGCTTATCCGGGAGGAGGACCGGGGAGCTGTTTTTT. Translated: CASSLSGRRTGELFF. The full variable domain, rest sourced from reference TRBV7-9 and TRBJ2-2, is DTGVSQNPRHKITKRGQNVTFRCDPISEHNRLYWYRQTLGQGPEFLTYFQNEAQLEKSRLLSDRFSAERPKGSFSTLEIQRTEQGDSAMYLCASSLSGRRTGELFFGEGSRLTVL.